This T cell receptor beta chain was identified in a study of naive and memory T cell subsets (dated by TCRdb to 2017 to 2019). Looking at the study overall: The study applied an open-source, UMI-based TCR alpha and beta sequencing pipeline to sorted naive and memory peripheral blood T cell subsets. The functional CMV T cell responses agreed completely with IgG serology results. RNA was DNase-treated and reverse transcribed with TCR constant-region primers, mostly using SuperScript III. What the study reported, not specific to this receptor: RNA-based TCR counts may be influenced by expression changes linked to T cell activation and differentiation. Gini index rose and Shannon and inverse Simpson diversity fell from naive through CM, EM and EMRA in both CD4 and CD8 cells. Clonotypes were defined as single alpha or beta chain sequences, not paired alpha/beta receptors. TCR abundance followed a power law whose exponent differed between naive and memory subsets but was consistent across the three individuals. No ground truth was available to validate the repertoire findings for the naive and memory subsets. After error correction, over 90% of naive TCR sequences appeared only once, giving much steeper abundance distributions than memory subsets.

Libraries came from UMI-ligation and nested PCR. An equimolar mix of two oligonucleotides covering both TRBC1 and TRBC2 was used as the beta constant-region primer. A single-stranded oligonucleotide containing the SP2 primer and a 12-nucleotide UMI was joined to the 3' end of the cDNA by T4 RNA ligase 1. The ligated cDNA went through four rounds of PCR with nested alpha and beta constant-region primers together with the SP2 primer. Incubation of the ligation reaction was carried out at 16 degrees C for about 20-25 hours. PCR2 was typically performed as a SYBR Green qPCR and was stopped at a predetermined threshold so that over-amplification was prevented. Agencourt AMPure XP magnetic beads were used for all purifications after the first. Library quantification was done by Qubit, followed by a TapeStation check on which the main peak was expected at around 650 bp. Pooled libraries were sequenced on an Illumina MiSeq with v2 2x251 paired-end kits, typically giving roughly 0.95-2.1 million reads per sample. Each sample was pooled at about 4.3 nM, and roughly 5-7% PhiX was included to help cluster recognition. In the paper's pipeline: Using tag matching that tolerated one base-pair mismatch, Decombinator assigned V and J genes to FASTQ reads that had been processed by Demultiplexor. By using UMIs, Collapsinator corrected both sequencing errors and the frequency errors caused by PCR heterogeneity. CDR3Translator translated TCRs and extracted CDR3s from the conserved cysteine to the FGXG phenylalanine, flagging non-productive sequences. Gini, Shannon entropy and inverse Simpson indices were calculated on repertoires subsampled to equal numbers of UMI-defined TCRs. Within the linear range, a power law was fitted by maximum likelihood to the distributions of clonotype abundance. On one naive CD8 sample, the pipeline and MIGEC gave similar UMI counts, unique TCR numbers and clonal distributions. The repertoires were searched for some 7,300 CMV-associated CDR3 sequences that had been compiled from VDJdb and a published dataset. TCRdb trimmed the raw reads at Q25, called clones with MiXCR and kept productive beta chains. All rows with the same CDR3 protein become a single entry with the most common DNA and genes. TCRdb assigned the V and J calls; the authors' analysis was not used. In all, the sample holds 84,000 or so distinct CDR3 sequences, and approximately 6.5% of those were seen once. Around 1.6% of the sample belongs to the ten largest clones.

TCR alpha and beta chain libraries were amplified separately from the second PCR step onward. CMV status of each donor was established by measuring IFNgamma production from CD4+ T cells after fresh PBMCs were stimulated overnight with CMV viral lysate. CD4 T cells were positively selected using Miltenyi beads, after which CD8 T cells were positively selected from the CD4-negative fraction. After staining for CD3, CD4, CD8, CD45RA, CD27 and a live/dead dye, cells were sorted on a BD Aria II into four subsets based on CD45RA and CD27. Blood was obtained from a few healthy volunteers, and the blood from each volunteer was fractionated into CD4 and CD8 T cells and subsequently into four differentiation subsets. Roughly 120 ml of peripheral blood was collected from each donor, and PBMC were isolated from the blood using Ficoll-Paque PLUS density-gradient centrifugation. The sorted cells were lysed in RLT buffer, after which RNA was extracted using a Qiagen RNeasy kit and kept at -80 degrees C.

This clonotype was counted ten times or more. The antigen it recognizes is unknown. It has no much larger one-base neighbor in the sample; base qualities were not kept. Taken from the germline V gene, the CDR1 and CDR2 loops are SGHRS and YFSETQ. V ends up 2 bases short and J 6 bases short, with an unmatched junction base count of 7. The CDR3 starts with the cysteine, ends with the phenylalanine, and has 15 residues. Here the CDR3 DNA is all that survives: 45 bases in frame from base 1. Sequencing was done on a sample of central memory CD4+ T cells from blood. This sample's cell subset or site label indicates: central memory, CD45RA- CD27+. The sequence came from a human donor in good health. The rearrangement joined TRBV5-1 to TRBJ2-7; TRBD2 lines up with 11 middle nucleotides. The sequenced DNA: TGCGCCAGCAGCTTACTAGCGGGGGCCCCCGGCGAGCAGTACTTC. It codes for CASSLLAGAPGEQYF. Extended through the reference TRBV5-1 and TRBJ2-7 proteins, this CDR3 yields the full variable domain: KAGVTQTPRYLIKTRGQQVTLSCSPISGHRSVSWYQQTPGQGLQFLFEYFSETQRNKGNFPGRFSGRQFSNSRSEMNVSTLELGDSALYLCASSLLAGAPGEQYFGPGTRLTVT.